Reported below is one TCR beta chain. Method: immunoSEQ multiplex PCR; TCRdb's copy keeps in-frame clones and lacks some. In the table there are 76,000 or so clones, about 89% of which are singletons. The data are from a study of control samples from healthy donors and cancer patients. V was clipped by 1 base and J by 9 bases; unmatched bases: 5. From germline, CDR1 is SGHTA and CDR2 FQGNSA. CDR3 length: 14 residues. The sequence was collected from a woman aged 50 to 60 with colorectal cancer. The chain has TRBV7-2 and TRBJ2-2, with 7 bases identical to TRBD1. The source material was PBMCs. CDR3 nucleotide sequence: TGTGCCAGCAGCTTAGTCCTAGGGGGCTGGGAGCTGTTTTTT. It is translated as CASSLVLGGWELFF.